These 28 T cell receptor beta chains were all obtained from the same sample, sequenced in a study of blood T cells in healthy people across ages. Using a J-beta primer mix together with a sample-barcoded 5' primer, a second PCR was run for roughly 7 to 12 cycles. TCRdb independently ran MiXCR on the 5' RACE reads; one entry per CDR3 protein. Of over 1.5 million distinct CDR3 sequences listed, 49% are singletons. Sequenced: blood. The receptors were gathered from a woman aged 40 to 50 in good health.

This clonotype has at least ten counts. The chain uses TRBV29-1 and TRBJ2-1; maybe TRBD2 (5 bases). The CDR3 length is 15 residues. In germline, CDR1 is SQVTM, CDR2 ANQGSEA. Trimming took off 0 bases at V and 4 bases at J, with 13 bases between the two ends. The CDR3 DNA follows: TGCAGCGTTGAAGAGTGGGCTAGCAGATACAATGAGCAGTTCTTC. Its protein product is CSVEEWASRYNEQFF.

This clonotype came up a few times. The V gene is TRBV4-2, the J gene TRBJ2-1, with D possibly being TRBD1 (9 bases). The CDR3 runs to 17 residues. Germline lookup yields CDR1 LGHNA and CDR2 YNFKEQ. V was cut by 1 base and J by 4 bases, with 17 bases left in between. The CDR3 nucleotides read TGTGCCAGCAGCCAAGTGGACAGGGGACTAGTATACAATGAGCAGTTCTTC. Translating gives CASSQVDRGLVYNEQFF.

This clonotype has only a few counts. The CDR3 region is CASSPGPQGIQYF. The CDR3 bases are TGTGCCAGCTCACCAGGGCCCCAGGGCATTCAGTACTTC. The rearrangement joins TRBV18 to TRBJ2-4; TRBD1 might be the D (5 bases). This CDR3 comprises 13 residues. Germline lookup yields CDR1 KGHSH and CDR2 LQKENI. Between the trimmed V and J ends, which lost 2 bases and 9 bases, there was a span of 11 bases.

This clonotype occurred a few times. The chain carries TRBV7-9 and TRBJ2-7; D is possibly TRBD2 (7 bases). Germline V lookup: CDR1 SEHNR, CDR2 FQNEAQ (reference sequence). CDR3 length: 15 amino acids. The germline V and J ends were trimmed by 6 bases and 6 bases, with 21 bases remaining between them. This CDR3 reads CASRLTTGRVSEQYF. The DNA for the CDR3 is TGTGCCAGCAGGCTGACTACAGGGAGGGTCTCCGAGCAGTACTTC. The full variable domain, with the rest looked up from reference TRBV7-9 and TRBJ2-7, is DTGVSQNPRHKITKRGQNVTFRCDPISEHNRLYWYRQTLGQGPEFLTYFQNEAQLEKSRLLSDRFSAERPKGSFSTLEIQRTEQGDSAMYLCASRLTTGRVSEQYFGPGTRLTVT.

This clonotype has more than one count but fewer than ten. The CDR3 DNA sequence: TGTGCCAGCAGTTACTCCGGACAGTCCCTTCGGGAGCAGTACTTC. Translated: CASSYSGQSLREQYF. This chain joins TRBV6-6 and TRBJ2-5; D is possibly TRBD1 or TRBD2 (6 bases each). Germline V gene lookup returns CDR1 MNHNY and CDR2 SVGAGI (reference sequence). CDR3 length: 15 amino acids. Trimming took 0 bases from V and 11 from J, leaving 19 bases between them.

The rearrangement joins TRBV9 to TRBJ2-7; D not certain. The DNA end favors TRBJ2-5, so the J call may be wrong. This CDR3 has 12 residues. Germline loops: CDR1 SGDLS, CDR2 YYNGEE. CDR3 DNA sequence: TGTGCCAGCAGCGCCCCCCGGGCGACCCAGTACTTC. Its translation: CASSAPRATQYF.

In regard to this clonotype: Germline is not matched at one junction end, which may reflect a read error. The chain is built from TRBV7-2 and TRBJ2-6, with a weak D call TRBD1 (6 bases). Germline values: CDR1 SGHTA, CDR2 FQGNSA. This CDR3 has 15 amino acids. The CDR3 loop is CACSFQGTGANVLTF. The CDR3, as DNA: TGTGCCTGCAGCTTCCAGGGGACTGGGGCCAACGTCCTGACTTTC.

This clonotype occurred a few times. The gene calls are TRBV10-3 and TRBJ2-5; 11 bases are a match to TRBD1. The CDR3 contains 15 residues. After removal of 4 bases from V and 5 bases from J, the junction contained 6 bases not matched to a gene. CDR1 ENHRY and CDR2 SYGVKD come from the germline V gene. The CDR3 is CAISGTGGVRETQYF. CDR3 nucleotides: TGTGCCATCAGTGGGACAGGGGGCGTTCGGGAGACCCAGTACTTC.

The J gene is TRBJ2-1, the V gene TRBV20-1; 12 positions match TRBD2. The J segment lost 6 bases and the V segment lost 0 bases, leaving 6 bases of the junction unmatched. CDR1 is DFQATT, CDR2 SNEGSKA, per germline (reference sequence). CDR3 length equals 16 residues. CDR3 in amino acids: CSARDLAGGPSNEQFF. Written as DNA, the CDR3 is TGCAGTGCTAGAGACCTAGCGGGGGGGCCCAGCAATGAGCAGTTCTTC.

This clonotype has a single count. V and J are TRBV20-1 and TRBJ1-1; possibly TRBD1 for D (5 bases). The CDR3 contains 18 residues. The V end was cut by 0 bases, the J end by 3 bases, with 23 bases between. Looked up from germline, CDR1 is DFQATT and CDR2 is SNEGSKA (reference sequence). CDR3 sequence reads: CSARDGEISLTAHTEAFF. The CDR3 DNA is TGCAGTGCTAGAGACGGTGAAATAAGCTTGACAGCCCACACTGAAGCTTTCTTT.

The table lists this clonotype with many counts. The chain links TRBV7-2 to TRBJ2-3, with TRBD1 identical over 8 bases. The germline gives CDR1 SGHTA, CDR2 FQGNSA. The CDR3 is 16 residues long. V lost 1 base and J lost 3; bases outside the gene matches: 6. The CDR3 coding sequence is TGTGCCAGCAGCTTAGGGACAGGGAGGTCGACAGATACGCAGTATTTT. This codes for CASSLGTGRSTDTQYF.

This clonotype was counted a few times. The chain employs TRBV15 and TRBJ2-7; no clear D. This CDR3 has 15 residues. V was pared by 3 bases and J by 3 bases, with 15 bases between. Germline V lookup: CDR1 LNHNV, CDR2 YYDKDF (reference sequence). The CDR3, as DNA: TGTGCCACCAGCAGCGGCAGACCGGTTTTCTACGAGCAGTACTTC. Protein sequence: CATSSGRPVFYEQYF.

This clonotype was observed a few times. The CDR3 bases are TGTGCCAGCGGGCGACAGACTAGCAATCAGCCCCAGCATTTT. It specifies CASGRQTSNQPQHF. J is TRBJ1-5 and V is TRBV28, with D possibly TRBD1 on 5 matching bases. With 8 bases removed from V and 0 bases from J, the gap between germline ends came to 11 bases. The CDR3 runs to 14 residues. Germline V gene lookup returns CDR1 MDHEN and CDR2 SYDVKM. The full variable domain, completed using reference TRBV28 and TRBJ1-5, is DVKVTQSSRYLVKRTGEKVFLECVQDMDHENMFWYRQDPGLGLRLIYFSYDVKMKEKGDIPEGYSVSREKKERFSLILESASTNQTSMYLCASGRQTSNQPQHFGDGTRLSIL.

This clonotype was seen at least ten times. The rearrangement uses TRBV6-5 and TRBJ2-6; D is uncertain. Trimming shortened V by 0 bases and J by 0 bases, and 6 bases separated the two germline ends. From germline, CDR1 is MNHEY and CDR2 SVGAGI. The CDR3 runs to 16 residues. CDR3 nucleotides: TGTGCCAGCAGTTACTCGTTCCTCTCTGGGGCCAACGTCCTGACTTTC. This encodes CASSYSFLSGANVLTF.

The chain combines TRBV11-2 with TRBJ2-5, with D perhaps TRBD1 (6 bases). From germline, CDR1 is SGHAT and CDR2 FQNNGV. CDR3 size: 15 residues. V shed 0 bases and J shed 1 base, with 9 bases lying between them. In nucleotides, the CDR3 is TGTGCCAGCAGCTTAGAAAACAGGGTCCAAGAGACCCAGTACTTC. Amino acid sequence: CASSLENRVQETQYF.

The count of this clonotype is one. V and J are TRBV4-3 and TRBJ2-3, with 9 bases fitting TRBD2. This CDR3 contains 18 residues. V lost 1 base to trimming and J lost 3 bases; unmatched junction nucleotides: 11. CDR1 is LGHNA and CDR2 is YSLEER in the germline V gene. The CDR3 here is CASSQVAGGAGGTDTQYF. The CDR3 region has the DNA TGCGCCAGCAGCCAAGTTGCGGGGGGTGCGGGAGGGACAGATACGCAGTATTTT.

Comment on this clonotype: Germline is not matched at one junction end, which may reflect a read error. The CDR3 sequence: CANSQDTAVIAGVETQYF. As DNA, the CDR3 is TGCGCCAACAGCCAAGATACCGCGGTGATAGCGGGGGTAGAGACCCAGTACTTC. The chain is built from TRBV4-3 and TRBJ2-5, with TRBD2 matching 9 bases. The CDR3 is 18 amino acids. Germline V CDR1 and CDR2: LGHNA, YSLEER.

Comment on this clonotype: One junction end disagrees with the germline gene, perhaps due to a read error. The chain is built from TRBV7-2 and TRBJ2-7, with 10 bases fitting TRBD1. In germline, CDR1 is SGHTA, CDR2 FQGNSA. This CDR3 region has 16 residues. In nucleotides, the CDR3 is TGTGCCGGCAGCCACCTCACCGGACAGGGGGCCTACGAGCAGTACTTC. Translated, it gives CAGSHLTGQGAYEQYF.

This clonotype was counted only a few times. This sequence joins TRBV5-1 and TRBJ1-6; 7 bases are shared with TRBD1. This CDR3 has 14 residues. Germline V gives CDR1 SGHRS, CDR2 YFSETQ. The ends lost 4 bases at V and 12 bases at J; junction bases unmatched: 10. CDR3 coding DNA: TGCGCCAGCAGCCCGAGACAGGGTTCTGAACCCCTCCACTTT. It translates to CASSPRQGSEPLHF.

The chain carries TRBV5-1 and TRBJ2-5, with D possibly TRBD2 on 6 matching bases. The J call may be faulty, since TRBJ2-1 better matches the DNA end. The germline V gene encodes CDR1 SGHRS and CDR2 YFSETQ. This CDR3 comprises 14 residues. In DNA, the CDR3 is TGCGCCAGCAGCGCCGGGGGAGCACAAGAGACCCAGTTCTTC. This gives the protein CASSAGGAQETQFF.

CDR3 region: CATSGWDRDANVLTF. CDR3 DNA sequence: TGTGCCACCAGCGGTTGGGACAGGGACGCCAACGTCCTGACTTTC. The chain recombines TRBV24-1 with TRBJ2-6; 9 bases are a match to TRBD1. The CDR3 is 15 amino acids. V dropped 7 bases and J dropped 7; count of bases not matched to a gene: 7. CDR1 KGHDR and CDR2 SFDVKD come from the germline V gene.

This clonotype was detected only a few times. This chain connects TRBV4-3 to TRBJ2-5, with TRBD2 identical over 7 bases. This CDR3 has 16 amino acids. V lost 0 bases to trimming and J lost 6 bases; unmatched junction nucleotides: 10. Germline loops: CDR1 LGHNA, CDR2 YSLEER. The CDR3 protein is CASSQEHRGVKQTQYF. CDR3 sequence (DNA): TGCGCCAGCAGCCAAGAACACCGGGGGGTTAAACAGACCCAGTACTTC.

The rearrangement joins TRBV6-5 to TRBJ2-1, with TRBD1 matching over 11 bases. Trimming at V came to 4 bases and at J to 6 bases, leaving 8 bases not matched to a gene. This CDR3 is built from 16 residues. CDR1 is MNHEY, CDR2 SVGAGI, per germline. CDR3 DNA: TGTGCCAGCAGTTTGGAGTCCGGGACAGGGGGCAATGAGCAGTTCTTC. It is translated as CASSLESGTGGNEQFF.

The chain recombines TRBV20-1 with TRBJ1-2; TRBD1 might be the D (6 bases). The CDR3 contains 14 residues. Germline CDR1 is DFQATT and CDR2 is SNEGSKA (reference sequence). Trimming took off 3 bases at V and 4 bases at J, with 15 bases between the two ends. The CDR3 coding sequence is TGCAGTGCTAGGTTGGAGGGGGGGATCTATGGCTACACCTTC. The encoded protein is CSARLEGGIYGYTF.

This rearrangement joins TRBV19 to TRBJ1-5; 9 bases align to TRBD1. The V gene's germline CDR1 is LNHDA and CDR2 SQIVND (reference sequence). V was clipped by 6 bases and J by 3 bases; unmatched bases: 9. The CDR3 contains 16 residues. This chain's CDR3 is CASSHRTGGLNQPQHF. The CDR3 nucleotides are TGTGCCAGTAGCCACCGAACAGGGGGCCTCAATCAGCCCCAGCATTTT.

In this sample, this clonotype turned up a few times. This chain joins TRBV5-6 and TRBJ2-3, with a possible D match to TRBD1 (5 bases). V was shortened by 2 bases and J by 1 base, with 14 bases between the two germline ends. This CDR3 spans 16 amino acids. The germline gives CDR1 SGHDT, CDR2 YYEEEE. The CDR3 sequence is CASSFVRDLGTDTQYF. In DNA form, the CDR3 reads TGTGCCAGCAGCTTTGTCAGGGATCTAGGCACAGATACGCAGTATTTT.

V usage is TRBV15 and J usage is TRBJ2-3; TRBD1 might be the D (5 bases). Germline CDR1 is LNHNV and CDR2 is YYDKDF (reference sequence). The CDR3 is 16 residues long. V shed 1 base and J shed 3 bases, with 14 bases lying between them. The CDR3 nucleotides read TGTGCCACCAGCAGAGTAAGCGTGGGGCAAACAGATACGCAGTATTTT. This codes for CATSRVSVGQTDTQYF.

This clonotype was counted only a few times. V gene TRBV6-5 combines with J gene TRBJ1-2, with a weak D call TRBD1 (5 bases). This CDR3 spans 15 amino acids. Trimming shortened V by 6 bases and J by 3 bases, and 17 bases separated the two germline ends. Per the germline V gene, CDR1 is MNHEY and CDR2 is SVGAGI. The CDR3 loop reads CASSGTGEADYGYTF. Written as DNA, the CDR3 is TGTGCCAGCAGCGGGACGGGGGAAGCAGACTATGGCTACACCTTC.